In its sample, the clone carrying this T cell receptor (beta chain) was seen once. Relative to the germline gene, one junction end is altered; a read error may explain this. This CDR3 is built from 14 residues. Germline loops: CDR1 SNHLY, CDR2 FYNNEI. The record originates from a study of blood T cell repertoires in COVID-19. Overall study: There were acute and convalescent COVID-19 samples, and they came from the United States, Italy and Spain.

Profiled with immunoSEQ multiplex PCR; TCRdb holds only in-frame clones, not every one. The data hold around 20,000 clones, with more than 80% observed a single time. The rearrangement links TRBV2 to TRBJ2-3, with D possibly TRBD2 on 6 matching bases. Sample: peripheral blood. The clonotype originates from a woman aged 45-65 years with active COVID-19. This CDR3 reads CASSEPGSKDTQYF. The DNA for the CDR3 is TGTGCCAGCAGTGAGCCCGGGAGCAAAGATACGCAGTATTTT. Full variable domain (rest looked up from reference TRBV2 and TRBJ2-3): EPEVTQTPSHQVTQMGQEVILRCVPISNHLYFYWYRQILGQKVEFLVSFYNNEISEKSEIFDDQFSVERPDGSNFTLKIRSTKLEDSAMYFCASSEPGSKDTQYFGPGTRLTVL.